A selection of T cell receptor beta chains follows, all from one sample in a study of shared clonotypes between healthy human individuals. Profiled with immunoSEQ multiplex PCR; TCRdb holds only in-frame clones, not every one. The data hold a few hundred thousand clones, with about 74% observed a single time. The sequenced sample was PBMCs. The receptors shown here come from a middle-aged woman in good health. Some clones in this sample may be carry-over from other donors' samples. Each CDR3 is given with its conserved first and last residue. A D gene is named only where the DNA matches it firmly. Size is omitted from some rows. Given values are once, few, many or a class for expanded clones.

v_gene: TRBV28
j_gene: TRBJ1-3
len: 15
abundance: .
d_gene: .
CDR3nt: TGTGCCAGCAGTTTCGGCGGGCGCCCAAGAAACACCATATATTTT
CDR3aa: CASSFGGRPRNTIYF

v_gene: TRBV5-8
j_gene: TRBJ2-7
len: 15
abundance: many
d_gene: TRBD2
CDR3nt: TGTGCCAGCAGCCTCGGACTAGCGGGAGTGAGCGAGCAGTACTTC
CDR3aa: CASSLGLAGVSEQYF

v_gene: TRBV30
j_gene: TRBJ2-3
len: 15
abundance: .
d_gene: TRBD2
CDR3nt: TGTGTGGCTGGGCTAGCGGGCCGGGGAACAGATACGCAGTATTTT
CDR3aa: CVAGLAGRGTDTQYF

v_gene: TRBV5-4
j_gene: TRBJ2-1
len: 15
abundance: once
d_gene: TRBD2
CDR3nt: TGTGCCAGCAGCGGTAGCGGGAGCTCCTACAATGAGCAGTTCTTC
CDR3aa: CASSGSGSSYNEQFF

v_gene: TRBV7-6
j_gene: TRBJ2-2
len: 17
abundance: once
d_gene: .
CDR3nt: TGTGCCAGCAGCTCGGCAGGTGGGAGAGGGAGGACCGGGGAGCTGTTTTTT
CDR3aa: CASSSAGGRGRTGELFF

v_gene: TRBV7-9
j_gene: TRBJ2-3
len: 15
abundance: .
d_gene: TRBD1
CDR3nt: TGTGCCGGCAGCTTAGCTAAGGGGCGGACAGGTACGCAGTATTTT
CDR3aa: CAGSLAKGRTGTQYF

v_gene: TRBV20-1
j_gene: TRBJ2-5
len: 11
abundance: .
d_gene: .
CDR3nt: TGCAGTGGAGGGCACCAAGAGACCCAGTACTTC
CDR3aa: CSGGHQETQYF

v_gene: TRBV28
j_gene: TRBJ1-5
len: 15
abundance: .
d_gene: .
CDR3nt: TGTGCCAGCAGTTTAAGCCTGACAGCCAGCCAGCCCCAGCATTTT
CDR3aa: CASSLSLTASQPQHF

v_gene: TRBV11-1
j_gene: TRBJ1-1
len: 13
abundance: .
d_gene: .
CDR3nt: TGTGCCAGCAGCTTACGGGGTTGGACTGAAGCTTTCTTT
CDR3aa: CASSLRGWTEAFF

v_gene: TRBV25-1
j_gene: TRBJ1-1
len: 15
abundance: .
d_gene: TRBD1
CDR3nt: TGTGCCAGCAGTGATCCCGGGACAGGGGACACTGAAGCTTTCTTT
CDR3aa: CASSDPGTGDTEAFF

v_gene: TRBV18
j_gene: TRBJ2-7
len: 14
abundance: .
d_gene: .
CDR3nt: TGTGCCAGCTCACCACAGGGAGCGGACTACGAGCAGTACTTC
CDR3aa: CASSPQGADYEQYF

v_gene: TRBV6-1
j_gene: TRBJ2-7
len: 12
abundance: .
d_gene: .
CDR3nt: TGTGCCAGCAGTGAAAAGGGCTACGAGCAGTACTTC
CDR3aa: CASSEKGYEQYF

v_gene: TRBV2
j_gene: TRBJ1-2
len: 18
abundance: .
d_gene: TRBD1
CDR3nt: TGTGCCAGCAGTCAGTACACCGGGACAGGGGTTAAAAACTATGGCTACACCTTC
CDR3aa: CASSQYTGTGVKNYGYTF

v_gene: TRBV7-8
j_gene: TRBJ1-1
len: 15
abundance: .
d_gene: .
CDR3nt: TGTGCCAGCAGCTTGCGCGCAGAGGGTTCCACTGAAGCTTTCTTT
CDR3aa: CASSLRAEGSTEAFF

v_gene: TRBV6-5
j_gene: TRBJ1-2
len: 15
abundance: .
d_gene: .
CDR3nt: TGTGCCATCAAAACGACGCTAGGGCGTAACTATGGCTACACCTTC
CDR3aa: CAIKTTLGRNYGYTF

v_gene: TRBV6-5
j_gene: TRBJ2-7
len: 14
abundance: once
d_gene: .
CDR3nt: TGTGCCAGCAGTTACTCGGCTAGCAGGTACGAGCAGTACTTC
CDR3aa: CASSYSASRYEQYF

v_gene: TRBV18
j_gene: TRBJ1-5
len: 17
abundance: .
d_gene: TRBD1
CDR3nt: TGTGCCAGCTCACCATCGCCAGGGGGCAGGGTGAATCAGCCCCAGCATTTT
CDR3aa: CASSPSPGGRVNQPQHF

v_gene: TRBV7-6
j_gene: TRBJ2-1
len: 15
abundance: .
d_gene: TRBD2
CDR3nt: TGTGCCAGCAGCCCGTCCCCTAGCGGATACAATGAGCAGTTCTTC
CDR3aa: CASSPSPSGYNEQFF

v_gene: TRBV5-1
j_gene: TRBJ2-2
len: 14
abundance: .
d_gene: .
CDR3nt: TGCGCCAGCGACCAGGGTAGTAGGGCCGGGGAGCTGTTTTTT
CDR3aa: CASDQGSRAGELFF

v_gene: TRBV11-2
j_gene: TRBJ2-7
len: 15
abundance: .
d_gene: .
CDR3nt: TGTGCCAGCAGGTTAGATAGGGCCGCAGCTATGGCGCAGTACTTC
CDR3aa: CASRLDRAAAMAQYF

v_gene: TRBV7-8
j_gene: TRBJ2-1
len: 15
abundance: once
d_gene: .
CDR3nt: TGTGCCAGCAGCTCCGGAAGGGTTCTAGGGGGTGAGCAGTTCTTC
CDR3aa: CASSSGRVLGGEQFF

v_gene: TRBV27
j_gene: TRBJ2-7
len: 16
abundance: .
d_gene: TRBD1
CDR3nt: TGTGCCAGCAGCCCCTCGTTTGGACAGGGGGCCCACGAGCAGTACTTC
CDR3aa: CASSPSFGQGAHEQYF